This TCR beta chain comes out of a study of beta chain features in type 1 diabetes. Study-level results: For type 1 diabetes patients, VDJ junctions showed fewer insertions and more deletions. Within each of all four CD4+ subsets, Type 1 diabetes patients had TCRB CDR3s that were moderately but significantly shorter.

Isolated RNA was reverse transcribed in full, so expressed TCRB transcripts were sequenced. The table came from immunoSEQ multiplex PCR; TCRdb's copy has only in-frame clones and leaves some out. The sample contains about 360,000 clones, around an eighth of which appear only once. Germline values: CDR1 MNHEY, CDR2 SVGAGI. The CDR3 runs to 12 residues. Trimming took 4 bases from V and 5 from J, leaving 5 bases between them. Cell sorting via CD45RO/CCR7/CD25/CD127/CD95/CD27 was performed to obtain CD4+ naive, central memory, regulatory and stem cell-like memory cells. This clone was seen only a few times. No antigen is known for it.

The clonotype was recovered from a woman aged 18-29 years with type 1 diabetes. Source material: naive CD4+ T cells from blood. V usage is TRBV6-5 and J usage is TRBJ2-2; D gene uncertain. CDR3 amino acids: CASSSPTGELFF. CDR3 in DNA: TGTGCCAGCAGTTCCCCGACCGGGGAGCTGTTTTTT.